This T cell receptor (beta chain) came from a study of blood T cell repertoires in COVID-19. As for the study in general: The study drew acute and convalescent COVID-19 samples from the United States, Italy and Spain. In each case, the material was cDNA or gDNA derived from T cells, B-cell-depleted T cells, or PBMCs.

Patients at the Seattle site were enrolled during active infection and followed longitudinally. The sample holds many counts of this clone. Per the authors' pipeline: Reference gene primer amplification yielded estimated nucleated cell counts. Profiled with immunoSEQ multiplex PCR; TCRdb holds only in-frame clones, not every one. D and trimming were read from the DNA, whereas the V and J calls and clone size are those reported in that table. Among 410,000 or so clones, around 91% were seen once, and the ten largest hold roughly 1.6%. Germline V gene data show CDR1 as SGDLS and CDR2 as YYNGEE. This CDR3 has 15 amino acids. With 0 bases removed from V and 4 bases from J, the gap between germline ends came to 13 bases.

Sequencing was carried out using peripheral blood. The chain combines TRBV9 with TRBJ1-2; weak D call: TRBD1 (6 bases). The TCR was taken from a woman in her thirties or forties with COVID-19, enrolled during active disease. CDR3 region: CASSVARGAVYGYTF. CDR3 sequence (DNA): TGTGCCAGCAGCGTAGCGCGGGGGGCCGTCTATGGCTACACCTTC. The full variable domain, in which reference TRBV9 and TRBJ1-2 provide the parts outside the CDR3, is DSGVTQTPKHLITATGQRVTLRCSPRSGDLSVYWYQQSLDQGLQFLIQYYNGEERAKGNILERFSAQQFPDLHSELNLSSLELGDSALYFCASSVARGAVYGYTFGSGTRLTVV.